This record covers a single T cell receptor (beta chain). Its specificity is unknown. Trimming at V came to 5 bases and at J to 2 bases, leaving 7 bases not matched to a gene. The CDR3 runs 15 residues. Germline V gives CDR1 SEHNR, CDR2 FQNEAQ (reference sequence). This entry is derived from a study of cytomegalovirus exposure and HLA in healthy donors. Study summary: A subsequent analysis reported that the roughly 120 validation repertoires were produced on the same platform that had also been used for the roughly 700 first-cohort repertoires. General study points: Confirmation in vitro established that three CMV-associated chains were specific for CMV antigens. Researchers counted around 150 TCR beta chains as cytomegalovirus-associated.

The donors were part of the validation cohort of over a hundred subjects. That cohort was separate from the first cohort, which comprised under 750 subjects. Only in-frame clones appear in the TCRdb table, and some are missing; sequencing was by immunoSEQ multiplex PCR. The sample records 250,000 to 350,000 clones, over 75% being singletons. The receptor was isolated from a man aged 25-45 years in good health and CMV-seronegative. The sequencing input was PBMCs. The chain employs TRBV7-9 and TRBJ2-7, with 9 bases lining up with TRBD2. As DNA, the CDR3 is TGTGCCAGCAGCGCCATAGCGGGGGAGACCTACGAGCAGTACTTC. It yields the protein CASSAIAGETYEQYF.